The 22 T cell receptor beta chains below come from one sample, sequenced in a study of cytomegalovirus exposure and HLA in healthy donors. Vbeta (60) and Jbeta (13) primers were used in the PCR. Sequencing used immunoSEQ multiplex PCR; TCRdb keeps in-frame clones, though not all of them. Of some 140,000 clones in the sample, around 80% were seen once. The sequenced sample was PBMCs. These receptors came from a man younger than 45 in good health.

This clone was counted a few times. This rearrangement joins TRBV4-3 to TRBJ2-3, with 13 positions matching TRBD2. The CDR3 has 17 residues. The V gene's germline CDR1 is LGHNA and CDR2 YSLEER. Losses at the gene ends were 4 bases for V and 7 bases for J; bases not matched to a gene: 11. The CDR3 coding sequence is TGCGCCAGCAGCCCTGCCCCGGGACTAGCGGGATCCCATACGCAGTATTTT. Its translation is CASSPAPGLAGSHTQYF.

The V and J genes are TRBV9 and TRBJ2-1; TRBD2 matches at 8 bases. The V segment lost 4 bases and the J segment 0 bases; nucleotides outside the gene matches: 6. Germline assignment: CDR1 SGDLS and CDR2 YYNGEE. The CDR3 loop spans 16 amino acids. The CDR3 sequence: CASSLRSGSSYNEQFF. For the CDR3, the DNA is TGTGCCAGCAGCCTCAGAAGCGGGAGCTCCTACAATGAGCAGTTCTTC.

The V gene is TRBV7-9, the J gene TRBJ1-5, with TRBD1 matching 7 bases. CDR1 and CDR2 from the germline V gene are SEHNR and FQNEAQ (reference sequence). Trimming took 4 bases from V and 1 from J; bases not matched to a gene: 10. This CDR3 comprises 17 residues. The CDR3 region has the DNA TGTGCCAGCAGCTCCACCTGGGCGACAGGGAGCAATCAGCCCCAGCATTTT. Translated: CASSSTWATGSNQPQHF.

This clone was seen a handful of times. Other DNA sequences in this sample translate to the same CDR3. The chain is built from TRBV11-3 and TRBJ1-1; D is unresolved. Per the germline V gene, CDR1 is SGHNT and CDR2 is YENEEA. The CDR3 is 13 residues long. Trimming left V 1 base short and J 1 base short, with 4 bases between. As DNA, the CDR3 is TGTGCCAGCAGCTTAGGGAGGAACACTGAAGCTTTCTTT. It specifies CASSLGRNTEAFF.

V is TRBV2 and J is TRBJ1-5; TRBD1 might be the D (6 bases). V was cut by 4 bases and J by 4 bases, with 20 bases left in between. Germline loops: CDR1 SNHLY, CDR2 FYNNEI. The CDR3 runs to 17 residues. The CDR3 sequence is CASSGLAFRGGNQPQHF. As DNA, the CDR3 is TGTGCCAGCAGTGGGCTTGCCTTCAGGGGCGGAAATCAGCCCCAGCATTTT.

CDR3 in amino acids: CASSHGQVNTEAFF. CDR3 nucleotides: TGTGCCAGCAGCCACGGACAGGTCAACACTGAAGCTTTCTTT. V usage is TRBV11-3 and J usage is TRBJ1-1, with 7 bases that match TRBD1. Trimming cost V 5 bases and J 2 bases; bases outside gene matches: 5. Germline values: CDR1 SGHNT, CDR2 YENEEA. The CDR3 runs to 14 residues.

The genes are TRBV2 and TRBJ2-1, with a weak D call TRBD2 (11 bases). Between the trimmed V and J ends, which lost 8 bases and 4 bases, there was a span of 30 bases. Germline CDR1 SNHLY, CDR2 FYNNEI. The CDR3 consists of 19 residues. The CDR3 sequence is CASPRDRGGLAGGYNEQFF. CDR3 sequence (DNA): TGTGCCAGCCCCCGGGACAGGGGCGGGCTAGCGGGAGGTTACAATGAGCAGTTCTTC.

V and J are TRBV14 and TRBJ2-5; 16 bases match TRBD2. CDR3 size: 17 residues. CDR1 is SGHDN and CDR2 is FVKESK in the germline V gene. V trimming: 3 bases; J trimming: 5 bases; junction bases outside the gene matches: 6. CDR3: CASSQAVGLAGGETQYF. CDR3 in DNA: TGTGCCAGCAGCCAGGCAGTGGGACTAGCGGGAGGGGAGACCCAGTACTTC.

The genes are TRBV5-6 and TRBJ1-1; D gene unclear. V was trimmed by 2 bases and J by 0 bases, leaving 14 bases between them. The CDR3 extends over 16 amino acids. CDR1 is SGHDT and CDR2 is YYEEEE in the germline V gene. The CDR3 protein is CASSFGVGVVNTEAFF. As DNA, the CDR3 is TGTGCCAGCAGCTTCGGGGTTGGGGTAGTGAACACTGAAGCTTTCTTT. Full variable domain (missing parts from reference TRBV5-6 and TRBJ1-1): DAGVTQSPTHLIKTRGQQVTLRCSPKSGHDTVSWYQQALGQGPQFIFQYYEEEERQRGNFPDRFSGHQFPNYSSELNVNALLLGDSALYLCASSFGVGVVNTEAFFGQGTRLTVV.

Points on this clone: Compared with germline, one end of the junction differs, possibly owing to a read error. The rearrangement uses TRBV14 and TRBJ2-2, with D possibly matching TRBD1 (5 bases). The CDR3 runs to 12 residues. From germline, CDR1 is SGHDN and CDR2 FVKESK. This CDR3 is CVSSHGHGELFF. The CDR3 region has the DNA TGTGTCAGCAGCCATGGACACGGGGAGCTGTTTTTT.

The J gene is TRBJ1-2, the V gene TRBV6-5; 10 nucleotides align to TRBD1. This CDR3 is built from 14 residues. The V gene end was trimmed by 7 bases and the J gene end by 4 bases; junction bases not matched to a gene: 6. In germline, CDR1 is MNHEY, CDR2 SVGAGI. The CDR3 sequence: CASTLGQGIYGYTF. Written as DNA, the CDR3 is TGTGCCAGCACCCTGGGACAGGGGATCTATGGCTACACCTTC.

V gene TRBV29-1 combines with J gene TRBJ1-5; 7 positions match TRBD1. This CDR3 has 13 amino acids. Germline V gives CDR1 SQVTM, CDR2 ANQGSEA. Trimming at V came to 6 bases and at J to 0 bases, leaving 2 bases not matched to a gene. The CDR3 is CSVGQDSNQPQHF. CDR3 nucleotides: TGCAGCGTCGGACAGGATAGCAATCAGCCCCAGCATTTT.

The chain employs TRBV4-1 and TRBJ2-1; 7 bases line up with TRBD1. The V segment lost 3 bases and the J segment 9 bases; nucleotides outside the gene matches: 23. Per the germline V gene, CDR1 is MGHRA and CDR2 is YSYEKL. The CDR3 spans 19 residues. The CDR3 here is CASSHPLGVYRGSRFEQFF. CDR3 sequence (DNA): TGCGCCAGCAGCCATCCATTGGGGGTTTACAGGGGTAGTCGATTTGAGCAGTTCTTC.

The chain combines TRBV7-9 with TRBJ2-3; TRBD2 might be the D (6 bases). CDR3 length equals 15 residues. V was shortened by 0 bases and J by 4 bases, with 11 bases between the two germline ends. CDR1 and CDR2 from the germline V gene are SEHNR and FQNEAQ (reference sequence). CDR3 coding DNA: TGTGCCAGCAGCTTAGCCGGGGGATCGGCAGATACGCAGTATTTT. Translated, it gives CASSLAGGSADTQYF.

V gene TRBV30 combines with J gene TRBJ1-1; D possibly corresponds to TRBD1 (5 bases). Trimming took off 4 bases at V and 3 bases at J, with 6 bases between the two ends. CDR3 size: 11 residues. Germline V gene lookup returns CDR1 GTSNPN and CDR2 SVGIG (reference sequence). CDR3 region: CAWTGYTEAFF. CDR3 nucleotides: TGTGCCTGGACAGGGTACACTGAAGCTTTCTTT. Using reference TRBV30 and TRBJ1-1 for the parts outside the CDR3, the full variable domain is SQTIHQWPATLVQPVGSPLSLECTVEGTSNPNLYWYRQAAGRGLQLLFYSVGIGQISSEVPQNLSASRPQDRQFILSSKKLLLSDSGFYLCAWTGYTEAFFGQGTRLTVV.

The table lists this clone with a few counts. CDR3 sequence reads: CASSPLAGVSKNIQYF. In DNA form, the CDR3 reads TGTGCCAGCTCACCTCTAGCGGGAGTCAGCAAAAACATTCAGTACTTC. V and J are TRBV18 and TRBJ2-4; 10 nucleotides align to TRBD2. J gave up 3 bases and V 3 bases, and 5 bases lay outside the gene matches. Germline V gene lookup returns CDR1 KGHSH and CDR2 LQKENI. The CDR3 length is 16 residues.

The DNA of the CDR3 is TGTGCCAGCACCCCGGGACTAGCTCTCTACAATGAGCAGTTCTTC. Translation: CASTPGLALYNEQFF. The V and J genes are TRBV28 and TRBJ2-1, with TRBD2 identical over 9 bases. V gave up 7 bases and J gave up 3 bases; unmatched junction bases: 7. Germline CDR1 is MDHEN and CDR2 is SYDVKM. The CDR3 contains 15 residues.

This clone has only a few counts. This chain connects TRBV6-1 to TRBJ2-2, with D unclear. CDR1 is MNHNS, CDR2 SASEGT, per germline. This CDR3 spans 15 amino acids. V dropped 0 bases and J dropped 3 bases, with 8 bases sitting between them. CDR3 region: CASSEAPGDTGELFF. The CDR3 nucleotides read TGTGCCAGCAGTGAAGCCCCAGGCGACACCGGGGAGCTGTTTTTT.

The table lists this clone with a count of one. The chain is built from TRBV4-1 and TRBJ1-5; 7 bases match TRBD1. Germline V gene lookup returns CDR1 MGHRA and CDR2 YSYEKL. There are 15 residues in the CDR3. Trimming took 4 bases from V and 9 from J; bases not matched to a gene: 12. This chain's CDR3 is CASSLYRGPGAPQHF. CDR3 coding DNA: TGCGCCAGCAGCCTATACAGGGGACCCGGGGCGCCCCAGCATTTT.

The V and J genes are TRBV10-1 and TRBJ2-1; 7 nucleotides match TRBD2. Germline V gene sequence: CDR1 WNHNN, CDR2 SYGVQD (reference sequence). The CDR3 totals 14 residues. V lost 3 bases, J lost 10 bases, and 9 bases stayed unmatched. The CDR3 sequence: CASSDAGVGGEQFF. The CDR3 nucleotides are TGCGCCAGCAGTGATGCGGGAGTCGGCGGCGAGCAGTTCTTC.

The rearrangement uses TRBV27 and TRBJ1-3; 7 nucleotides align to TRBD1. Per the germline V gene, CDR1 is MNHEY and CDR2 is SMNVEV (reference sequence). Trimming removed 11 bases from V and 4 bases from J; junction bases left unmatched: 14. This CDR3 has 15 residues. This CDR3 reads CASFGGGGKGNTIYF. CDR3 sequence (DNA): TGTGCCTCTTTCGGAGGAGGGGGCAAGGGAAACACCATATATTTT.

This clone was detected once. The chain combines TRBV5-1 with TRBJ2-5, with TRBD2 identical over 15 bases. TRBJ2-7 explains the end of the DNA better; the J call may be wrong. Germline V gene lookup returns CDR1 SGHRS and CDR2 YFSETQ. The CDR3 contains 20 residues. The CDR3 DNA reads TGCGCCAGCAGCTTGGGACACGGACTAGCGGGAGGGCTTCTGGCCTACGAGCAGTACTTC. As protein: CASSLGHGLAGGLLAYEQYF.